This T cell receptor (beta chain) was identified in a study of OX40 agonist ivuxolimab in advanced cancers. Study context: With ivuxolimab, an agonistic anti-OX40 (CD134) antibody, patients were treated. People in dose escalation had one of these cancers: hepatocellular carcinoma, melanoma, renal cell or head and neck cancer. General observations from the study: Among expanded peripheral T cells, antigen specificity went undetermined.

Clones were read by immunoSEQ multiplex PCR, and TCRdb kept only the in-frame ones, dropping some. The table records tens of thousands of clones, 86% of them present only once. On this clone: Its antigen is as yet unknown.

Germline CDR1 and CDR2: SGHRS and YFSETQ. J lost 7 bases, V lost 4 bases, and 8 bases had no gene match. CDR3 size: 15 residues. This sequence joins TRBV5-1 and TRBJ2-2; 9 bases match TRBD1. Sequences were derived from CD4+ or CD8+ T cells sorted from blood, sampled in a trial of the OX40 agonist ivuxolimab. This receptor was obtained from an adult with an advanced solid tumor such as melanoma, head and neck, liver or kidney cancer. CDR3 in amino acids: CASSQGTGKVGELFF. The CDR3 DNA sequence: TGCGCCAGCAGCCAAGGGACAGGGAAGGTCGGGGAGCTGTTTTTT.